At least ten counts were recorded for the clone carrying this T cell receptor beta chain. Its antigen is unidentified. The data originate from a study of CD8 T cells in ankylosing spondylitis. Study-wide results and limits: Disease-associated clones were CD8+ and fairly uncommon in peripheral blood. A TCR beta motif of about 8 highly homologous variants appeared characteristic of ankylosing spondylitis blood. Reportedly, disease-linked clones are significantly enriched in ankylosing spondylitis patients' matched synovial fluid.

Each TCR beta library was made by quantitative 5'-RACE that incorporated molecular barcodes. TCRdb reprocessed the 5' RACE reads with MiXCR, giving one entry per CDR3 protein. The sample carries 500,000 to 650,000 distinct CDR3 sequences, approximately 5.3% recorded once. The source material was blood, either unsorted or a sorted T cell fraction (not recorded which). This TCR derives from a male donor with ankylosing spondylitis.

The CDR3 loop reads CSAREPDPPEYF. The CDR3 DNA sequence: TGCAGTGCTAGAGAACCGGACCCTCCGGAGTACTTC. The rearrangement joins TRBV20-1 to TRBJ2-7; D remains unclear. The V and J ends lost 0 bases and 11 bases respectively, with 14 bases between them. Germline V gene lookup returns CDR1 DFQATT and CDR2 SNEGSKA (reference sequence). The CDR3 spans 12 residues.